This T cell receptor (beta chain) stems from a study of early stage breast cancer tumors. Measured with immunoSEQ multiplex PCR; TCRdb has only the in-frame clones, and not every one. The sample carries over 40,000 clones, over 75% recorded once. Study-wide points: Enriched TCRB sequences shared across patients were mostly commonly generated sequences. Blood repertoires resembled normal breast more than tumor.

This clone has only one observation. As yet, its antigen is unknown. The CDR3 has 16 amino acids. Germline assignment: CDR1 SGDLS and CDR2 YYNGEE. The V segment lost 0 bases and the J segment 7 bases; nucleotides outside the gene matches: 8. This chain links TRBV9 with TRBJ2-1, with 9 bases fitting TRBD2. Specimen: blood. The sequence was collected from a person between 35 and 49 years old with breast cancer. CDR3 sequence (DNA): TGTGCCAGCAGCGTAGAGGCGGGAGGGGGTCAGAATGAGCAGTTCTTC. This codes for CASSVEAGGGQNEQFF. The full variable domain, with the rest looked up from reference TRBV9 and TRBJ2-1, is DSGVTQTPKHLITATGQRVTLRCSPRSGDLSVYWYQQSLDQGLQFLIQYYNGEERAKGNILERFSAQQFPDLHSELNLSSLELGDSALYFCASSVEAGGGQNEQFFGPGTRLTVL.